Given below is one TCR beta chain in context. Its antigen is not identified. Germline CDR1 is KGHDR and CDR2 is SFDVKD. Deletions cut 2 bases from V and 3 bases from J, with 10 bases between. The CDR3 totals 15 residues. The sample belongs to a study of T cells after yellow fever vaccination. Whole-study results and caveats: Subsequent to the booster, the majority of primary-vaccination clones reappeared (96% CD4, 85% to 90% CD8).

They built TCR cDNA with 5'RACE template switching, a step that put in a universal primer site and UMIs. Via MiXCR, TCRdb re-called the 5' RACE reads, giving one row per CDR3 protein. This sample has more than 350,000 distinct CDR3 sequences, with about 9.9% found just once. This receptor was taken from a man aged 18 to 29 who received the YFV17D yellow fever vaccine. The chain couples TRBV24-1 to TRBJ2-1; D is perhaps TRBD1 or TRBD2 (5 bases each). Sequencing was performed on PBMCs, taken on the day of the first yellow fever vaccination. The CDR3 region is CATSDSGANYNEQFF. For the CDR3, the DNA is TGTGCCACCAGTGATTCCGGGGCGAACTACAATGAGCAGTTCTTC.